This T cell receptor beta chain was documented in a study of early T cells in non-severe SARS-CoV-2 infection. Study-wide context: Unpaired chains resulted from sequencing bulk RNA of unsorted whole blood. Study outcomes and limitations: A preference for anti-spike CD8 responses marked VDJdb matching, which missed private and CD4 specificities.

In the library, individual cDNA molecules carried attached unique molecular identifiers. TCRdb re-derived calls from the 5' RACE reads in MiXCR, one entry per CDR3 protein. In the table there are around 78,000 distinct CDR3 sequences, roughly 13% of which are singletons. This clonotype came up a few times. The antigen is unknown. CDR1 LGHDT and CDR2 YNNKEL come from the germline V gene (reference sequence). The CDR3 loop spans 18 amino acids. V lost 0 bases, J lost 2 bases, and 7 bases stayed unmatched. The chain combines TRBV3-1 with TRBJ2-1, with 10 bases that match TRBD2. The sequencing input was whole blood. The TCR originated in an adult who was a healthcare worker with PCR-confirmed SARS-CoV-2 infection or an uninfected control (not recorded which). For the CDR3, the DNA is TGTGCCAGCAGCCAAGATCGGGTCAGCGGGGGGGCCTACAATGAGCAGTTCTTC. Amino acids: CASSQDRVSGGAYNEQFF.